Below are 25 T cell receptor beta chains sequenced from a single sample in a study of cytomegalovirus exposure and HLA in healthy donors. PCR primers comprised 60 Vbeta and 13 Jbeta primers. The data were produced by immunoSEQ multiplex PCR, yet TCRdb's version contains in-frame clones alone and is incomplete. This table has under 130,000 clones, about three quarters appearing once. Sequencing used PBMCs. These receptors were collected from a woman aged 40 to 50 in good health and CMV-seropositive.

CDR3 protein: CASSPSGGSYNEQFF. The CDR3 region has the DNA TGTGCCAGCAGTCCCAGCGGGGGTTCCTACAATGAGCAGTTCTTC. The chain combines TRBV11-3 with TRBJ2-1, with 8 bases aligning to TRBD2. The CDR3 is 15 amino acids. V was clipped by 6 bases and J by 1 base; unmatched bases: 5. CDR1 is SGHNT and CDR2 is YENEEA in the germline V gene.

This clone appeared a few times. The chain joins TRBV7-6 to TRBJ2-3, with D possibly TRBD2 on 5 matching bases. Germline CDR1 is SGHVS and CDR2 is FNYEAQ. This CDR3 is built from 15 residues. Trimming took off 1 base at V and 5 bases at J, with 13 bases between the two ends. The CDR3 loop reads CASSLGSGGGDTQYF. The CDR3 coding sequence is TGTGCCAGCAGCTTAGGAAGCGGAGGAGGAGATACGCAGTATTTT.

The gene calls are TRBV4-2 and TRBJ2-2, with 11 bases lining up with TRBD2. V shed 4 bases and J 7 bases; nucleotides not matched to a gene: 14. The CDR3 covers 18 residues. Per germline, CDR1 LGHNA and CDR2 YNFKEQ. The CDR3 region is CASSRSGLAGGSIGELFF. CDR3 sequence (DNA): TGTGCCAGCAGCCGATCGGGTCTAGCGGGAGGAAGTATCGGGGAGCTGTTTTTT.

The CDR3 loop is CATDGGDPYSTDTQYF. In DNA form, the CDR3 reads TGTGCCACCGACGGGGGTGACCCGTATAGCACAGATACGCAGTATTTT. This chain uses TRBV19 with TRBJ2-3; a possible D gene is TRBD2 (6 bases). Germline V gene data show CDR1 as LNHDA and CDR2 as SQIVND (reference sequence). CDR3 length equals 16 residues. V was shortened by 10 bases and J by 0 bases, with 20 bases between the two germline ends.

As DNA, the CDR3 is TGCGCCAGCAGCCTGGAGGGACAGGGGGCCGGGACTGAAGCTTTCTTT. This encodes CASSLEGQGAGTEAFF. The J gene is TRBJ1-1, the V gene TRBV5-1; 12 bases map to TRBD1. This CDR3 has 16 residues. The V and J ends lost 4 bases and 5 bases, in that order; junction bases with no gene match: 9. Per the germline V gene, CDR1 is SGHRS and CDR2 is YFSETQ.

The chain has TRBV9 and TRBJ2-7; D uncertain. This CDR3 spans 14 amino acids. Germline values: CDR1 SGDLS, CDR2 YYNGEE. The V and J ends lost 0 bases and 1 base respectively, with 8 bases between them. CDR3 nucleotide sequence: TGTGCCAGCAGCGTAGTCCCGGGTTCCTACGAGCAGTACTTC. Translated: CASSVVPGSYEQYF.

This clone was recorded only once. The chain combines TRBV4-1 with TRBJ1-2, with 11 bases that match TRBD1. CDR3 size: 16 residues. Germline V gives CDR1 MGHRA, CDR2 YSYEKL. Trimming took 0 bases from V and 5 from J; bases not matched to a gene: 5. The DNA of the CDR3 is TGCGCCAGCAGCCAAGATTCCGGACAGGGGGCATATGGCTACACCTTC. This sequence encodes CASSQDSGQGAYGYTF.

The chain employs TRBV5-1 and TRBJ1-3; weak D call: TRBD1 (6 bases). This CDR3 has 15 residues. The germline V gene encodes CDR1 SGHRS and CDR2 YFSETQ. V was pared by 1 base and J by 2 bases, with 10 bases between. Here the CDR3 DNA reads TGCGCCAGCAGCTTGAACAGGGTCCCTGGAAACACCATATATTTT. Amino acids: CASSLNRVPGNTIYF.

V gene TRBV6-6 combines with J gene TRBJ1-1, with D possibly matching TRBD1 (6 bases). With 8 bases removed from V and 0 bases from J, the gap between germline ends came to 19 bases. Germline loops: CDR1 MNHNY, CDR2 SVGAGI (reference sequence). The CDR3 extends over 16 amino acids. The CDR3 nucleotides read TGTGCCAGCCATTCAGGGGCGCGGGGGATGAACACTGAAGCTTTCTTT. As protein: CASHSGARGMNTEAFF.

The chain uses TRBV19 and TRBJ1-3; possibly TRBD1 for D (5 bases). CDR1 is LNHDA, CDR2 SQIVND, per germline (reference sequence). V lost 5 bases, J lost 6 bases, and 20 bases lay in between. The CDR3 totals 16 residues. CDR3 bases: TGTGCCAGTAGTGGCATAAGGCAGGGCATCGAAAACACCATATATTTT. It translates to CASSGIRQGIENTIYF.

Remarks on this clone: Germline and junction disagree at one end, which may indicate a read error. This CDR3 is CSSSLYPRGFDRNTIYF. CDR3 nucleotide sequence: TGTTCCAGCAGCTTGTACCCCAGGGGGTTCGATAGAAACACCATATATTTT. The chain combines TRBV7-9 with TRBJ1-3, with 7 positions matching TRBD1. This CDR3 spans 17 amino acids. The germline CDR1 and CDR2 sequences are SEHNR and FQNEAQ (reference sequence).

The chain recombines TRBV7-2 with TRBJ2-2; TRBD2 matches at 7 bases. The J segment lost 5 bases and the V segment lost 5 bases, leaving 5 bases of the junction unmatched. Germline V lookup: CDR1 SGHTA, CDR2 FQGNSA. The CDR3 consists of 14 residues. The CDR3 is CASSRGLVTGELFF. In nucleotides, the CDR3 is TGTGCCAGCAGCCGTGGACTAGTTACCGGGGAGCTGTTTTTT.

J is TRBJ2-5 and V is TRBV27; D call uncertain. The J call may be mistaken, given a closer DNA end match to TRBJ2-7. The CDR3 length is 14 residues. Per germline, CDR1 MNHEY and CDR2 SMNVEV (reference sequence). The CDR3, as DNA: TGTGCCAGCAGTCCCATGGGCATGATCGACGAGCAGTACTTC. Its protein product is CASSPMGMIDEQYF.

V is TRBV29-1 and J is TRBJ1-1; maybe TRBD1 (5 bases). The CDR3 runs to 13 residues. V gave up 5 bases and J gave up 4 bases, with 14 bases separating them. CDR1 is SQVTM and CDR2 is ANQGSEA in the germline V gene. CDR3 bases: TGCAGCGTTTTGCCCGGGGGAAGCACTGAAGCTTTCTTT. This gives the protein CSVLPGGSTEAFF.

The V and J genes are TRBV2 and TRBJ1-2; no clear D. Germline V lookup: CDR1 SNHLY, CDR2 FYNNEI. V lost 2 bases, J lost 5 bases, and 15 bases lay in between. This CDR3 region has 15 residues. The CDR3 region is CASSEIGWGGYGYTF. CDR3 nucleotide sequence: TGTGCCAGCAGTGAAATCGGGTGGGGAGGGTATGGCTACACCTTC.

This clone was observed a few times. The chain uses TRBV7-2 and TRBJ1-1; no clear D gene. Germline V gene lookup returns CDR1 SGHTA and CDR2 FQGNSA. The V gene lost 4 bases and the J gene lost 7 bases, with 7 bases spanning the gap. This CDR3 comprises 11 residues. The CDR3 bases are TGTGCCAGCAGCTCCCCAGTTGAAGCTTTCTTT. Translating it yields CASSSPVEAFF.

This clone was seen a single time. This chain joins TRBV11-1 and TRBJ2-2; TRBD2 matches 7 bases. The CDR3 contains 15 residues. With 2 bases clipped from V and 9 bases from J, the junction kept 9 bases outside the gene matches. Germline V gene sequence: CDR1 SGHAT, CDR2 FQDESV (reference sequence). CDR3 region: CASSLMGEGVRELFF. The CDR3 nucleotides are TGTGCCAGCAGCTTAATGGGGGAGGGCGTCCGGGAGCTGTTTTTT. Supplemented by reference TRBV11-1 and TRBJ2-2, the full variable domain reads EAEVAQSPRYKITEKSQAVAFWCDPISGHATLYWYRQILGQGPELLVQFQDESVVDDSQLPKDRFSAERLKGVDSTLKIQPAELGDSAMYLCASSLMGEGVRELFFGEGSRLTVL.

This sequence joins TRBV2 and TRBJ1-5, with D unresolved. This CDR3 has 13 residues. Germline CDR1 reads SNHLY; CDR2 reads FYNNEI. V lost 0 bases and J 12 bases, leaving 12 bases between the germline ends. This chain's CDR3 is CASSEAEGGGQHF. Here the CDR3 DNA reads TGTGCCAGCAGTGAAGCGGAGGGCGGCGGCCAGCATTTT.

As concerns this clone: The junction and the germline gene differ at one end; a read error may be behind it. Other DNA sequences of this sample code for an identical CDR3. The CDR3 DNA sequence: TGCGCCAGCAGCCAAGAGGGCAGTCCCACCGGGGAGCTGTTTTTC. It translates to CASSQEGSPTGELFF. J is TRBJ2-2 and V is TRBV4-3; weak D call: TRBD2 (5 bases). Looked up from germline, CDR1 is LGHNA and CDR2 is YSLEER. This CDR3 is built from 15 residues.

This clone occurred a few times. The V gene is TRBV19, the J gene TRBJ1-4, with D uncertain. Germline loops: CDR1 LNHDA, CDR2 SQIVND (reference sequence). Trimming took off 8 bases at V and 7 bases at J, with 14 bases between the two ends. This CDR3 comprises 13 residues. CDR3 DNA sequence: TGTGCCAGTCGCCAAGGAGGGAGTGAAAAACTGTTTTTT. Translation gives CASRQGGSEKLFF.

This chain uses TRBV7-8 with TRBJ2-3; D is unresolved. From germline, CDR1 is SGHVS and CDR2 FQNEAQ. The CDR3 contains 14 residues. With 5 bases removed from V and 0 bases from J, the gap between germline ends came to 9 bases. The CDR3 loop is CASSTSLSTDTQYF. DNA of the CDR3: TGTGCCAGCAGCACGAGTTTGAGCACAGATACGCAGTATTTT.

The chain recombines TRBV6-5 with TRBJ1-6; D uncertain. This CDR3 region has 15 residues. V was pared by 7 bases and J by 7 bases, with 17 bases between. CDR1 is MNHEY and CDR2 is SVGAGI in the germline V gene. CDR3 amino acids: CASIASYRENSPLHF. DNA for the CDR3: TGTGCCAGCATAGCGTCATACAGAGAAAATTCACCCCTCCACTTT.

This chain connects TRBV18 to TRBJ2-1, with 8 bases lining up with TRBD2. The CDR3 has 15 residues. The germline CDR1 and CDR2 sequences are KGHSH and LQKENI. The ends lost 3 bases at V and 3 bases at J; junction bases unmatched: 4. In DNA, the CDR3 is TGTGCCAGCTCACCCTGGCGGGAGGACTACAATGAGCAGTTCTTC. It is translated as CASSPWREDYNEQFF.

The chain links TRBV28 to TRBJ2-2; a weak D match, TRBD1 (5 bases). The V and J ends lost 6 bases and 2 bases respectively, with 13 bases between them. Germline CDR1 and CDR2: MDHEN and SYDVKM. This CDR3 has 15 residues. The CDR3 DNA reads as TGTGCCAGCAGACCGACCGACAGAAACACCGGGGAGCTGTTTTTT. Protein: CASRPTDRNTGELFF.

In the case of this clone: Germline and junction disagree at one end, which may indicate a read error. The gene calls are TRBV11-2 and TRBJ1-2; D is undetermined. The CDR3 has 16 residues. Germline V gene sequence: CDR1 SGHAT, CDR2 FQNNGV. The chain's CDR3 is CANSLDPSLTGYGYTF. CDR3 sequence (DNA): TGTGCCAACAGCTTAGACCCAAGCCTAACGGGCTATGGCTACACCTTC. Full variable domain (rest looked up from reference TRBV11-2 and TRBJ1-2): EAGVAQSPRYKIIEKRQSVAFWCNPISGHATLYWYQQILGQGPKLLIQFQNNGVVDDSQLPKDRFSAERLKGVDSTLKIQPAKLEDSAVYLCANSLDPSLTGYGYTFGSGTRLTVV.